A selection of T cell receptor beta chains follows, all from one sample in a study of post-analysis software for immune sequencing data. TCRdb reanalysed the PCR reads using MiXCR and keeps one entry per CDR3 protein. The sample carries about 160,000 distinct CDR3 sequences, about 37% recorded once. Sequences were derived from blood, sampled after autologous hematopoietic stem cell transplantation. The receptor set was obtained from a girl between 10 and 17 years old with multiple sclerosis. Both conserved end residues are part of each CDR3. A D gene is named only where the DNA matches it firmly. Size is stated for part of the rows, as once, few or many counts, or as a class when the clone is expanded.

j_gene: TRBJ2-1
v_gene: TRBV6-5
abundance: .
d_gene: .
CDR3nt: TGTGCCAGCAGTTTTGCCCAACCCGGGACCCGCCTAACGAATGAGCAGTTCTTC
CDR3aa: CASSFAQPGTRLTNEQFF

j_gene: TRBJ2-7
v_gene: TRBV29-1
abundance: many
d_gene: TRBD2
CDR3nt: TGCAGCGTTGTCGGGACTAGCGGTTCAAACTCCTACGAGCAGTACTTC
CDR3aa: CSVVGTSGSNSYEQYF

j_gene: TRBJ2-3
v_gene: TRBV30
abundance: .
d_gene: TRBD2
CDR3nt: TGCGCCTGGAGTGCTCCGCGTAGCGGGAGGGCAGATACGCAGTATTTT
CDR3aa: CAWSAPRSGRADTQYF

j_gene: TRBJ2-3
v_gene: TRBV7-3
abundance: .
d_gene: .
CDR3nt: TGTGCCAGCAGCTCAGTCCGTGAAGATACGCAGTATTTT
CDR3aa: CASSSVREDTQYF

j_gene: TRBJ2-1
v_gene: TRBV7-9
abundance: .
d_gene: .
CDR3nt: TGTGCCAGCAGCGCCCGGGGTGAGCAGTTCTTC
CDR3aa: CASSARGEQFF

j_gene: TRBJ2-5
v_gene: TRBV5-1
abundance: few
d_gene: TRBD2
CDR3nt: TGCGCCAGCAGCTTGGGGACTAGCGATCACGGGGAGACCCAGTACTTC
CDR3aa: CASSLGTSDHGETQYF

j_gene: TRBJ2-3
v_gene: TRBV5-1
abundance: .
d_gene: TRBD1
CDR3nt: TGCGCCAGCAGCATAGGGACAGGGCAGAGCACAGATACGCAGTATTTT
CDR3aa: CASSIGTGQSTDTQYF

j_gene: TRBJ2-1
v_gene: TRBV13
abundance: .
d_gene: .
CDR3nt: TGTGCCAGCAGCTCCCGAGGCGGGGTCTACAATGAGCAGTTCTTC
CDR3aa: CASSSRGGVYNEQFF

j_gene: TRBJ2-7
v_gene: TRBV20-1
abundance: few
d_gene: TRBD1
CDR3nt: TGCAGTGCTAGAAAACAGGGGTCCCCCTACGAGCAGTACTTC
CDR3aa: CSARKQGSPYEQYF

j_gene: TRBJ2-2
v_gene: TRBV20-1
abundance: .
d_gene: TRBD2
CDR3nt: TGCAGTGCTCCCGGGACTAGCGGGAGTATCAGGGAGCTGTTTTTT
CDR3aa: CSAPGTSGSIRELFF

j_gene: TRBJ2-1
v_gene: TRBV6-5
abundance: few
d_gene: TRBD2
CDR3nt: TGTGCCAGCAGTTATCTTAGCGGGAGTTACAATGAGCAGTTCTTC
CDR3aa: CASSYLSGSYNEQFF